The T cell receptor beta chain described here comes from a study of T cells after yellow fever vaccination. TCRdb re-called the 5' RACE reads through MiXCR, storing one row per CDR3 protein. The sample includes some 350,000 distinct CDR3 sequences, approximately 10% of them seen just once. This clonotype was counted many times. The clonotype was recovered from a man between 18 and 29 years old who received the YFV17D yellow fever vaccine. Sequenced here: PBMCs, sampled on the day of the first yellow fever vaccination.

In DNA form, the CDR3 reads TGCGCCAGCAGCTACCGGACAGGCAGGGGAGAGACCCAGTACTTC. Amino acid sequence: CASSYRTGRGETQYF. The chain carries TRBV5-1 and TRBJ2-5, with 7 nucleotides matching TRBD1. V lost 3 bases and J lost 4; bases outside the gene matches: 9. The CDR3 spans 15 residues. The germline gives CDR1 SGHRS, CDR2 YFSETQ.